The present entry profiles one T cell receptor (beta chain) with its context. TCRdb analysed the 5' RACE reads with MiXCR anew, one entry per CDR3 protein. The sample lists 350,000 or so distinct CDR3 sequences, around 21% occurring once. These data come from a study of T-cell memory formation after mild COVID-19. Germline CDR1 MNHNY, CDR2 SVGAGI (reference sequence). The junction had 14 bases not matched to a gene; V was cut back by 5 bases and J by 11 bases. The CDR3 contains 15 residues. The chain uses TRBV6-6 and TRBJ1-5; 8 bases align to TRBD1. The sequenced sample consisted of PBMCs or a T cell subset sorted from them (not recorded which). The source of this sequence is an adult woman who had mild COVID-19 (a few samples of this study predate the infection). Cell type and time point are not known. The CDR3 region has the DNA TGTGCCAGCAGTCTCGCCTCAGGGGGCCATGGGACCCAGCATTTT. It codes for CASSLASGGHGTQHF.